This T cell receptor (beta chain) appears in the sequencing data of a study of T cells in Graves' hyperthyroidism and ophthalmopathy. Amplified TCR beta CDR3 regions came from RNA transcripts. The HTBI primer set was used in a first-round RT-PCR of the TCR CDR3. Via MiXCR, TCRdb re-called the multiplex PCR reads, giving one row per CDR3 protein. The data contain about 500,000 distinct CDR3 sequences, 16% of them singletons. Note on this clonotype: Its antigen remains unidentified.

Trimming took off 7 bases at V and 6 bases at J, with 16 bases between the two ends. CDR3 length: 13 amino acids. Per germline, CDR1 MNHNS and CDR2 SASEGT. Overall study findings and caveats: Median prediction lead before ophthalmopathy onset was 5 to 7.5 months with the model. Within blood appeared most thyroid clonotypes that had expanded above 0.001.

In making diagnoses, clinical symptoms, serum thyroxine and TRAb, thyroid ultrasound and orbital computed tomography were all used. This TCR derives from a woman in her late teens or twenties with Graves' hyperthyroidism. Sequenced: blood. This chain links TRBV6-1 with TRBJ2-7, with D perhaps given as TRBD1 or TRBD2 (7 bases each). CDR3: CASTPGGGGEQYF. The DNA of the CDR3 is TGTGCCAGCACCCCAGGGGGGGGGGGCGAGCAGTACTTC.